This T cell receptor (beta chain) stems from a study of cytomegalovirus exposure and HLA in healthy donors. The trim removed 4 bases at V and 9 bases at J, leaving 6 bases unmatched. Germline V gene data show CDR1 as LNHDA and CDR2 as SQIVND (reference sequence). This CDR3 has 14 residues. The study ran its PCR with 60 Vbeta and 13 Jbeta primers. The data were produced by immunoSEQ multiplex PCR, yet TCRdb's version contains in-frame clones alone and is incomplete. The data contain 210,000 or so clones, around 81% of them singletons. The clonotype originates from a woman between 50 and 59 years old in good health and CMV-seropositive. Specimen: PBMCs. This chain joins TRBV19 and TRBJ2-2; 9 nucleotides match TRBD1. Written as DNA, the CDR3 is TGTGCCAGTAGTAGGGGACAGGGTTTTCGGGAGCTGTTTTTT. Translated, it gives CASSRGQGFRELFF. Together with reference TRBV19 and TRBJ2-2, the CDR3 gives the full variable domain: DGGITQSPKYLFRKEGQNVTLSCEQNLNHDAMYWYRQDPGQGLRLIYYSQIVNDFQKGDIAEGYSVSREKKESFPLTVTSAQKNPTAFYLCASSRGQGFRELFFGEGSRLTVL.